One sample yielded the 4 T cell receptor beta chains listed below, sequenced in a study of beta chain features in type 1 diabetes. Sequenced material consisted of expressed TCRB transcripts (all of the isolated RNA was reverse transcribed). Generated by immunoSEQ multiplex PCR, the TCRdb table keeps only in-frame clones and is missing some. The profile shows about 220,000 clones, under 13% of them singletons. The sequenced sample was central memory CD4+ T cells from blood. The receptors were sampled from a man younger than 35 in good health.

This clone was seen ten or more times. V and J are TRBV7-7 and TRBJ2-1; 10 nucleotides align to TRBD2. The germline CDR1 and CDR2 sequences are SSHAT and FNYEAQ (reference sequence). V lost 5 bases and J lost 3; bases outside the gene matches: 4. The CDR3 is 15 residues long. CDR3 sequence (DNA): TGTGCCAGCAGCGTTGGACTAGCGGTCTACAATGAGCAGTTCTTC. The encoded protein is CASSVGLAVYNEQFF.

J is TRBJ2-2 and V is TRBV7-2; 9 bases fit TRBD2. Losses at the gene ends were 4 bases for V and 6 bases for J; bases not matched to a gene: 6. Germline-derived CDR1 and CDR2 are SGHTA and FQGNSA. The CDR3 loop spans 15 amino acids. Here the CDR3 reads CASSSGTSFPGELFF. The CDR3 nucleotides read TGTGCCAGCAGCTCCGGGACTAGCTTTCCCGGGGAGCTGTTTTTT.

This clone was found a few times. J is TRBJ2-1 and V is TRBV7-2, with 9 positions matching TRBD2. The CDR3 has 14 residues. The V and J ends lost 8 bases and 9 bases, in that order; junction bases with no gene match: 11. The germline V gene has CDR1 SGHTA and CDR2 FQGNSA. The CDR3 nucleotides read TGTGCCAGCCGGCTAGCGGGGTTTTCGGGTGAGCAGTTCTTC. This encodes CASRLAGFSGEQFF.

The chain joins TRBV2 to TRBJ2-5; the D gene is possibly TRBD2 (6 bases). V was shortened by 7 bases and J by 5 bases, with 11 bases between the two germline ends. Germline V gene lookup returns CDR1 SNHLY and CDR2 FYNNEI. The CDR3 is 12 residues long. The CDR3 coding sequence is TGTGCCAGCACCGGGAGTGAGGAGACCCAGTACTTC. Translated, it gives CASTGSEETQYF.